Listed here is a single TCR beta chain. This sample stems from a study of blood T cell repertoires in COVID-19. Study information: Acute and convalescent COVID-19 specimens originated in the United States, Italy and Spain. T cells, B-cell-depleted T cells, or PBMCs provided the cDNA or gDNA that served as material.

In the original processing: Amplification of reference gene primers was used by the study to estimate nucleated cell counts. Clones were sequenced by immunoSEQ multiplex PCR, and TCRdb holds only the in-frame ones, with some missing. V and J calls and clone size are given by that table; D and trimming were obtained from the DNA. Of about 150,000 clones listed, roughly 85% are singletons. The CDR3 is 13 residues long. Looked up from germline, CDR1 is MNHEY and CDR2 is SMNVEV (reference sequence). V lost 3 bases to trimming and J lost 4 bases, with 9 bases between them. The gene calls are TRBV27 and TRBJ1-2; D is ambiguous. The sequence was obtained from a human donor in a cohort sampled during active COVID-19. The sequenced material came from peripheral blood. The CDR3 reads CASSFDSTYGYTF. In DNA form, the CDR3 reads TGTGCCAGCAGTTTCGACTCTACCTATGGCTACACCTTC.